This section outlines one T cell receptor beta chain sequence together with its context. The antigen is not known. Germline assignment: CDR1 SGHNT and CDR2 YYREEE (reference sequence). The V end lost 0 bases, the J end lost 7 bases, and 8 bases lay between the germline ends. CDR3 length: 13 residues. These data belong to a study of pediatric ulcerative colitis. Points from the study as a whole: In rectum, acute severe colitis had expanded clones and less diversity. Ulcerative colitis patients shared more blood-rectal clones than controls.

The rectum was sampled with one to two pinch biopsies at colonoscopy. Ulcerative colitis patients received no immunosuppressive medication before the diagnostic colonoscopy. The protocol was immunoSEQ multiplex PCR, while the TCRdb copy is restricted to in-frame clones and leaves out a portion. This sample has some 43,000 clones, with around 81% found just once. The sample comprised gut tissue. The source is a girl aged 10 to 17 with moderate ulcerative colitis. V gene TRBV5-4 combines with J gene TRBJ1-5; no firm D call. The CDR3 loop reads CASSLDPGQPQHF. The CDR3 DNA follows: TGTGCCAGCAGCTTGGATCCGGGCCAGCCCCAGCATTTT.